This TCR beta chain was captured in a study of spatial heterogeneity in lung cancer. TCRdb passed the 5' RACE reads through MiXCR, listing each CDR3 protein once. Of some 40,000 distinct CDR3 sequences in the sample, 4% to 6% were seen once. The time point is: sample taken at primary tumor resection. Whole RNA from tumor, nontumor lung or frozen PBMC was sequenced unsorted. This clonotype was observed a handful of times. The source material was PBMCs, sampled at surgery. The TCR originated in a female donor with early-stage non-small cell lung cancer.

Written as DNA, the CDR3 is TGTGCCAGTAGGGGCCGGGACAGGGGTGAGGATACGCAGTATTTT. Residues: CASRGRDRGEDTQYF. The rearrangement uses TRBV19 and TRBJ2-3; 10 positions match TRBD1. Germline CDR1 LNHDA, CDR2 SQIVND (reference sequence). This CDR3 has 15 amino acids. With 6 bases clipped from V and 6 bases from J, the junction kept 9 bases outside the gene matches. The full variable domain, its missing parts supplied by reference TRBV19 and TRBJ2-3, is DGGITQSPKYLFRKEGQNVTLSCEQNLNHDAMYWYRQDPGQGLRLIYYSQIVNDFQKGDIAEGYSVSREKKESFPLTVTSAQKNPTAFYLCASRGRDRGEDTQYFGPGTRLTVL.